Below, one TCR beta chain is given with its context. The record originates from a study of blood T cell repertoires in COVID-19. Study-level information: Some COVID-19 samples were acute and others convalescent; all came from the United States, Italy and Spain. Sources were T cells, B-cell-depleted T cells, or PBMCs; the material itself was cDNA or gDNA.

The length of the CDR3 is 11 residues. Original handling: Reference gene primer amplification in the assay estimated nucleated cell counts. Sequencing was performed with immunoSEQ multiplex PCR; in TCRdb, only in-frame clones are kept and a portion is missing. The DNA gave D and trimming, while V, J and clone size come from that table. This table holds under 200,000 clones, around nine tenths found once. The sequenced material came from peripheral blood. This sequence was found in a man between 65 and 85 years old with active or convalescent COVID-19. The chain has TRBV21-1 and TRBJ2-7; TRBD1, the table's D call, lacks a check against the DNA. TRBV21-1 is reported as a pseudogene. The chain's CDR3 is CASSGGAEQYF. The CDR3 nucleotides are TGTGCCAGCAGTGGGGGCGCCGAGCAGTACTTC.